This entry lists 9 T cell receptor beta chains sequenced from one sample in a study of T cells in tuberculosis. The protocol was immunoSEQ multiplex PCR, while the TCRdb copy is restricted to in-frame clones and leaves out a portion. The table lists 20,000 to 25,000 clones, about 85% of them singletons. Time point meaning: new active TB diagnosis, blood taken before or within 7 days of starting treatment. The sequences come from PBMCs, collected at tuberculosis diagnosis. The receptors shown here come from an adult with tuberculosis.

V usage is TRBV19 and J usage is TRBJ1-6; 9 nucleotides agree with TRBD1. The CDR3 totals 17 residues. After removal of 5 bases from V and 7 bases from J, the junction contained 12 bases not matched to a gene. Germline CDR1 LNHDA, CDR2 SQIVND (reference sequence). The CDR3 sequence is CASSQGPGTGLNSPLHF. CDR3 in DNA: TGTGCCAGTAGTCAAGGACCCGGGACAGGGTTGAATTCACCCCTCCACTTT.

The chain couples TRBV25-1 to TRBJ2-5, with TRBD2 as a possible D gene (5 bases). The germline V gene has CDR1 MGHDK and CDR2 SYGVNS. V lost 8 bases, J lost 2 bases, and 9 bases lay in between. The CDR3 loop spans 12 amino acids. The CDR3 sequence: CASQKRQETQYF. DNA for the CDR3: TGTGCCAGCCAAAAGCGGCAAGAGACCCAGTACTTC.

This clone was counted only a few times. V and J are TRBV6-1 and TRBJ2-3, with a tentative D call TRBD1 (6 bases). The CDR3 length is 13 residues. Germline V gene data show CDR1 as MNHNS and CDR2 as SASEGT. Deletions cut 6 bases from V and 6 bases from J, with 13 bases between. The CDR3 loop is CASRQGFEDTQYF. The CDR3 DNA follows: TGTGCCAGCAGGCAGGGGTTCGAGGATACGCAGTATTTT.

The chain couples TRBV11-2 to TRBJ2-7, with 7 positions matching TRBD2. The ends lost 6 bases at V and 4 bases at J; junction bases unmatched: 9. The CDR3 consists of 14 residues. Germline CDR1 and CDR2: SGHAT and FQNNGV. This CDR3 is CASSSDAGVYEQYF. As DNA, the CDR3 is TGTGCCAGCAGTTCCGACGCGGGGGTATACGAGCAGTACTTC.

This chain connects TRBV18 to TRBJ2-7; TRBD2 agrees at 8 bases. V gave up 2 bases and J gave up 7 bases; unmatched junction bases: 7. Germline V gene lookup returns CDR1 KGHSH and CDR2 LQKENI. This CDR3 region has 14 residues. The CDR3 DNA sequence: TGTGCCAGCTCACCATCGGCGGGAGGATGGGAGCAGTACTTC. It codes for CASSPSAGGWEQYF.

The CDR3 DNA reads as TGCAGCGTTGTCGGACTAGCGGGAGGAACAGATACGCAGTATTTT. Protein product: CSVVGLAGGTDTQYF. The chain is built from TRBV29-1 and TRBJ2-3; 14 nucleotides match TRBD2. In germline, CDR1 is SQVTM, CDR2 ANQGSEA. This CDR3 is 15 amino acids long. The junction had 3 bases not matched to a gene; V was cut back by 4 bases and J by 3 bases.

This chain links TRBV28 with TRBJ1-2; possibly TRBD1 for D (6 bases). CDR1 MDHEN and CDR2 SYDVKM come from the germline V gene. CDR3 length equals 15 residues. V lost 5 bases and J 8 bases, leaving 21 bases between the germline ends. The CDR3, as DNA: TGTGCCAGCAGTCTAACAGGGTTTACGGGGATGGGCTACACCTTC. Translation: CASSLTGFTGMGYTF.

This chain joins TRBV7-3 and TRBJ2-7; 9 bases are shared with TRBD2. CDR1 and CDR2 from the germline V gene are SGHTA and FQGTGA. The V gene end was trimmed by 3 bases and the J gene end by 5 bases; junction bases not matched to a gene: 8. This CDR3 contains 15 residues. The CDR3 nucleotides read TGTGCCAGCAGCTTGGATGGGCTAGCGGGAAACGAGCAGTACTTC. This gives the protein CASSLDGLAGNEQYF.

The genes are TRBV6-5 and TRBJ2-7; D perhaps matches TRBD2 (7 bases). V lost 6 bases, J lost 5 bases, and 14 bases lay in between. The CDR3 runs 13 residues. CDR1 is MNHEY and CDR2 is SVGAGI in the germline V gene. The CDR3, as DNA: TGTGCCAGCAGGGCGGGGGCCGTCAACGAGCAGTACTTC. Its protein product is CASRAGAVNEQYF.